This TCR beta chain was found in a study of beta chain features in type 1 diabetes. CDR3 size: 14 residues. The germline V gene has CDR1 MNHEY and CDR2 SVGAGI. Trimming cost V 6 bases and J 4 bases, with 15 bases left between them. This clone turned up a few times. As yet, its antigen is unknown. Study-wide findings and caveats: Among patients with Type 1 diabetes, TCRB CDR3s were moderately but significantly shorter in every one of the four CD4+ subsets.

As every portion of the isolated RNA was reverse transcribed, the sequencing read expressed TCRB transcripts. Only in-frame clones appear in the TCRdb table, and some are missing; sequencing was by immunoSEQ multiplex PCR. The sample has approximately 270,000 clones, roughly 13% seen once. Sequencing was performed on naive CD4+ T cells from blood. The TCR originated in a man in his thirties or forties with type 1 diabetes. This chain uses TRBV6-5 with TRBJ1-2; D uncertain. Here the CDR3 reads CASSPTNAAYGYTF. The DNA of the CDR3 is TGTGCCAGCAGCCCCACAAATGCCGCCTATGGCTACACCTTC.